This entry describes one T cell receptor beta chain. Its antigen is currently unknown. This entry is derived from a study of T cell responses to AZD1222 COVID-19 vaccine. Study outcomes and limitations: The CD4 TCRs associated with vaccination extended across spike and predominated at 160-218 and 743-854. Nearly half of the spike-specific TCRs reportedly recognize variant regions that carry no mutations. The donor group comprised mostly white British people and more females; the analysis possibly underestimated clonal diversity.

The V gene's germline CDR1 is MGHDK and CDR2 SYGVNS. V was shortened by 0 bases and J by 3 bases, with 11 bases between the two germline ends. The CDR3 extends over 15 amino acids. Generated by immunoSEQ multiplex PCR, the TCRdb table keeps only in-frame clones and is missing some. The sample holds approximately 140,000 clones, 80% to 95% seen once. The J gene is TRBJ1-1, the V gene TRBV25-1, with D tentatively TRBD1 (6 bases). The material was peripheral blood, obtained on day 0 of MenACWY control vaccination. The TCR sequence derives from an adult in good health. The CDR3 DNA reads as TGTGCCAGCAGTGAATACAGGGGACGGGACACTGAAGCTTTCTTT. This translates into CASSEYRGRDTEAFF.